One TCR beta chain is described in this entry. Its antigen is unknown. The junction and the germline gene differ at one end; a read error may be behind it. The germline V gene gives CDR1 as SGHRS and CDR2 as YFSETQ. Counted from cysteine to phenylalanine, this CDR3 has 14 amino acids. Here the CDR3 DNA is all that survives: 42 bases in frame from base 1. The donors were roughly 39 Caucasian individuals from Russia, aged roughly 6 to 90 years, who were systemically healthy. Each donor gave ten milliliters of peripheral blood, collected into EDTA-treated Vacutainer tubes. Ficoll-Paque density-gradient centrifugation was used to isolate PBMCs, with at least 7 million per sample. Trizol reagent was used to extract total RNA from PBMCs, with at least 6 micrograms per sample. The percentages of naive CD45RAhigh/CD27high T cells were determined by flow cytometry on a PBMC aliquot from every donor. The sample is drawn from a study of blood T cells in healthy people across ages (dated by TCRdb to between 2014 and 2016). Regarding the study in general: In model experiments, template switching captured about one uniquely barcoded TCR beta cDNA molecule for every two T cells. Age-related changes in TCR beta repertoire diversity were measured in the study by deep sequencing normalized with unique cDNA molecular identifiers. The donors were split into four age groups: young (average 16 years), middle-aged (more than 35), aged (roughly 68) and long-lived (approximately 80). Donors of different ages were randomly distributed across sequencing lanes to avoid experimental bias. The study analyzed two additional independent replicas of 1 million unique cDNA reads from the same blood draw for two donors, one aged 18 to 29 and one aged 80 or older.

Library preparation used 5' RACE. Sequencing was performed on an Illumina HiSeq 2500. A second PCR of roughly 7 to 11 cycles was performed with a sample-barcoded 5' primer and a J-beta primer mix. Each TCR beta cDNA molecule received a unique molecular identifier from a template-switch 5' adaptor carrying 12 random nucleotides. At least 3 million CDR3-containing paired-end reads were obtained from each sample. First-strand cDNA was synthesized from all RNA with the Mint cDNA synthesis kit, primed by a TRBC-specific oligonucleotide. After uracil-DNA glycosylase treatment, a first 18-cycle PCR used universal primers M1SS and BC2_uni_R on all cDNA. From the authors' description of their analysis: For normalization, 1 million high-quality reads were randomly selected from each sample, with every read carrying a distinct molecular identifier. Instead of being binned into consensus sequences, reads that shared molecular identifiers were thrown out. CDR3 identification, clonotype clustering and error correction used MiTCR with a Q25 quality threshold and the strictest error-elimination algorithm. A nonparametric unseen species model using Euler transformation provided a lower-bound estimate of total TCR beta diversity. The public reads were reprocessed in TCRdb via fastp at Q25 and MiXCR, keeping in-frame beta chains. Rows with one shared CDR3 protein collapse into an entry with the most common genes and DNA. Clone size and V and J calls follow TCRdb, not the original study. Across this sample there are hundreds of thousands of distinct CDR3 sequences, with roughly two fifths seen only once. The leading ten clones occupy 20% to 25% of the sample.

The research as a whole found: There was a strong correlation between observed TCR beta diversity and the percentage of naive T cells measured by flow cytometry. Since profiling was done on bulk unsorted PBMCs, naive and antigen-experienced compartments could not be conclusively compared. Total diversity estimates from one million sequenced T cells were considered lower bounds and underestimates. Compared with the aged group, the long-lived group had more naive CD4+ T cells, fewer expanded clones and increased TCR diversity, suggesting age selection. As age increased, observed TCR beta diversity per million T cells dropped in a roughly linear way, and a significant reduction was already evident by age 40. Donor CMV infection status was unknown, potentially confounding age-related changes in expanded clonotypes.

Recombination linked TRBV5-1 to TRBJ1-5; no D gene is confidently identified. This TCR was recovered from a woman aged 55-70 years in good health. Sequenced input: blood. The nucleotides are TGCGCCAGCAGCCCGGGCAACAGCAAACAGCCCCAGCATTTT. Translated, this is CASSPGNSKQPQHF.